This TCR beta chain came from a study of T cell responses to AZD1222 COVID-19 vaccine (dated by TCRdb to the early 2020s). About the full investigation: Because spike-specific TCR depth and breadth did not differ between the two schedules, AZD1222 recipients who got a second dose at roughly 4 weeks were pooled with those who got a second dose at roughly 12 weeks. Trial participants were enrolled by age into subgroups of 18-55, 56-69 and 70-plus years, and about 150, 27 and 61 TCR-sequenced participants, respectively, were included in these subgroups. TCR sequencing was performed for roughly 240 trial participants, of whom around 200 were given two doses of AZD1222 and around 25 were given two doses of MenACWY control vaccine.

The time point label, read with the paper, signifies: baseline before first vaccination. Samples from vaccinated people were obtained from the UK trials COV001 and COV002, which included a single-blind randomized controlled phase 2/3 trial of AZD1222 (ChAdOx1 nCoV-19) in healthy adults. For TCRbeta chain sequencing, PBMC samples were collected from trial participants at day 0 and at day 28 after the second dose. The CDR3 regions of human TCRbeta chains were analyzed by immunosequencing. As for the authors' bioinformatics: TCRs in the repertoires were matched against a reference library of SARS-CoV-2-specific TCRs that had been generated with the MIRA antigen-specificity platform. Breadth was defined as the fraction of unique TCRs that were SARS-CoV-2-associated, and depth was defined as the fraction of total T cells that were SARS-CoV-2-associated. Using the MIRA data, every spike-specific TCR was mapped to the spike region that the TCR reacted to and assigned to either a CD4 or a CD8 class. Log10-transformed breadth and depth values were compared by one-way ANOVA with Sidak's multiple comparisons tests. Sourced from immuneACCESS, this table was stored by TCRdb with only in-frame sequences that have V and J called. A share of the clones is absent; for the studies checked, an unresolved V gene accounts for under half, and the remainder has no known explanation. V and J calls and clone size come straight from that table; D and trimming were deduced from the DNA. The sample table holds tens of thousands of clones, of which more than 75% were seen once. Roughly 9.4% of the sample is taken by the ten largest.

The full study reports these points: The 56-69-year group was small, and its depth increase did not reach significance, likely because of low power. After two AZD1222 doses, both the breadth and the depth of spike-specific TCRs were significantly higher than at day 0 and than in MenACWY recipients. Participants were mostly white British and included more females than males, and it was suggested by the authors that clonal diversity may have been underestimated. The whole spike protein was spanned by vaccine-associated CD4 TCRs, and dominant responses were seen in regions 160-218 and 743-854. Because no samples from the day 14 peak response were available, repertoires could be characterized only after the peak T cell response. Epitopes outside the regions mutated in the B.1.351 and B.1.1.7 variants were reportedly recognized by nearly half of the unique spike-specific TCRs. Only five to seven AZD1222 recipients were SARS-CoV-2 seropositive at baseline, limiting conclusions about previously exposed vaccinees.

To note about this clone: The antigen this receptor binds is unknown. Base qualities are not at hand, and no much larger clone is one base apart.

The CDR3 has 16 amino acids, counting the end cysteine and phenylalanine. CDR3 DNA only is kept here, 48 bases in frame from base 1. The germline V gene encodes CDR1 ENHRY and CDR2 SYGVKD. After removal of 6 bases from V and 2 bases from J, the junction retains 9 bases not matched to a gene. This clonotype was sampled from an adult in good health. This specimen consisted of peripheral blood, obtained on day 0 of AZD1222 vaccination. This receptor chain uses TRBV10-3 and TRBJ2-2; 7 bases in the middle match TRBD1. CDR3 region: CAIRLPGQPNTGELFF. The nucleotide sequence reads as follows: TGTGCCATCAGATTACCGGGACAGCCAAACACCGGGGAGCTGTTTTTT.